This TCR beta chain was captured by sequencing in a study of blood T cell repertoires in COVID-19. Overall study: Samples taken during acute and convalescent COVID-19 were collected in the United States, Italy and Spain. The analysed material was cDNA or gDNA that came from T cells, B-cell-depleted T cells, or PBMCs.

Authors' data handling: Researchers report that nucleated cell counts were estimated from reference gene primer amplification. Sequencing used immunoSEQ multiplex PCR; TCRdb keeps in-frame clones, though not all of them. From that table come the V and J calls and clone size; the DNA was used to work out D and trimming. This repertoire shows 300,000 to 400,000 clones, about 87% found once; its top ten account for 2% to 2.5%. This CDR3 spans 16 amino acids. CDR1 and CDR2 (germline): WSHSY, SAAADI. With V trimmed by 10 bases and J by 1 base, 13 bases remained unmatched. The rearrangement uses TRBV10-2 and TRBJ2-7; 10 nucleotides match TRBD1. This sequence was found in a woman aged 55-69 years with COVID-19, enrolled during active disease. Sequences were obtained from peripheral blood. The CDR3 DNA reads TGCGCCACACGGACAGGGGGTGAGCGGGGGTCCTACGAGCAGTACTTC. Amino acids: CATRTGGERGSYEQYF.